These T cell receptor beta chains were read from a single sample in a study of blood T cells in healthy people across ages. TCRdb re-called the 5' RACE reads through MiXCR, storing one row per CDR3 protein. This table holds roughly 1,100,000 distinct CDR3 sequences, about 25% found once. Another study also made use of these data, one on T cells of mothers and their children.

The sample comprised blood. These TCRs come from a girl aged 2 to 9 in good health. CDR3s include the opening cysteine and the closing phenylalanine or tryptophan. The D gene is left open where the match is weak. Size is omitted from some rows. Given values are once, few, many or a class for expanded clones.

d_call,j_call,v_call,clone_size,cdr3_nt,cdr3_aa
-,TRBJ2-5,TRBV15,-,TGTGCCACCAGCAGAGAAGGCACATTAGGGAAGACCCCGTACTTC,CATSREGTLGKTPYF
TRBD2,TRBJ2-3,TRBV29-1,-,TGCAGCGCCGAAGGACTAGCTGACACAGATACGCAGTATTTT,CSAEGLADTDTQYF
-,TRBJ1-3,TRBV10-1,few,TGCGCCAGCAGTCAAACGATCAACTCGGGCCCTGGAAACACCATATATTTT,CASSQTINSGPGNTIYF
TRBD1,TRBJ1-5,TRBV27,-,TGTGCCAGCAGTCCTCTAAGCGGACAGGGGGTTAATCAGCCCCAGCATTTT,CASSPLSGQGVNQPQHF
-,TRBJ1-1,TRBV29-1,-,TGCAGCGTTAGACAGCTACTGGCGAACACTGAAGCTTTCTTT,CSVRQLLANTEAFF
-,TRBJ2-3,TRBV7-2,-,TGTACCAGCAGCTGGGGCGGGGCGGGCGGAGATACGCAGTATTTT,CTSSWGGAGGDTQYF
-,TRBJ2-7,TRBV25-1,once,TGTGCCAGCAGTGATTATCTTGCCGACAACGAGCAGTACTTC,CASSDYLADNEQYF
TRBD2,TRBJ2-7,TRBV20-1,few,TGCAGTGCTAGAGATCCGGGACTAGCGGGGATCTACGAGCAGTACTTC,CSARDPGLAGIYEQYF
-,TRBJ2-7,TRBV7-9,-,TGTGCCAGCAGCTCGGCCTCAGGGACTCGATCCTTCTACGAGCAGTACTTC,CASSSASGTRSFYEQYF
TRBD2,TRBJ2-1,TRBV29-1,few,TGCAGCGTTGATTTCTGGGTAGGAACTAGCGGGGACCTCAATGAGCAGTTCTTC,CSVDFWVGTSGDLNEQFF
-,TRBJ2-7,TRBV7-9,few,TGTGCCAGCAGCTTAGGGAGCATGCCCCTCCACGAGCAGTACTTC,CASSLGSMPLHEQYF
-,TRBJ1-5,TRBV5-5,-,TGTGCCAGCAGCCTAAGGGTTACCAATCAGCCCCAGCATTTT,CASSLRVTNQPQHF
-,TRBJ2-3,TRBV13,few,TGTGCCAGCAGCAACCCCAGGGGGGGGTATGACACAGATACGCAGTATTTT,CASSNPRGGYDTDTQYF
-,TRBJ2-7,TRBV5-1,-,TGCGCCAGCAGCTTGGCGGGGACGGACGGGGACGAGCAGTACTTC,CASSLAGTDGDEQYF
-,TRBJ2-3,TRBV11-3,-,TGTGCCAGCAGCTTCCCACAAACAGATACGCAGTATTTT,CASSFPQTDTQYF
-,TRBJ2-1,TRBV29-1,few,TGCAGCGTTGATTACCCATCGGACGAGCAGTTCTTC,CSVDYPSDEQFF
-,TRBJ1-2,TRBV7-3,few,TGTGCCAGCAGCCCGGGACATTCGCATGGCTACACCTTC,CASSPGHSHGYTF
-,TRBJ1-4,TRBV20-1,-,TGCAGCACAACAAAGAATGAAAAACTGTTTTTT,CSTTKNEKLFF
-,TRBJ2-7,TRBV9,few,TGTGTCAGCAGCGCATTAATTAGGACAAGTGCTGACGAGCAGTACTTC,CVSSALIRTSADEQYF
TRBD1,TRBJ2-1,TRBV20-1,few,TGCAGTGCTGGGAGTGACAGGGCGAGTGAGCAGTTCTTC,CSAGSDRASEQFF
TRBD1,TRBJ1-1,TRBV6-1,-,TGTGCCAGCAGCCTAACAGGGGAAGGCACTGAAGCTTTCTTT,CASSLTGEGTEAFF
TRBD2,TRBJ2-1,TRBV4-1,-,TGCGCCAGCAGCACGTACGAGGCGGGAGGCAACAATGAGCAGTTCTTC,CASSTYEAGGNNEQFF
-,TRBJ2-7,TRBV7-3,-,TGTGCCAGCAGCCCCCTAGGAGGAAGCTCCTACGAGCAGTACTTC,CASSPLGGSSYEQYF
TRBD1,TRBJ2-7,TRBV5-6,-,TGTGCCAGCAGCTTGGGAGGGGGCCTATTCTACGAGCAGTACTTC,CASSLGGGLFYEQYF
-,TRBJ2-7,TRBV3-1,-,TGTGCCAGCAGCCGAAACGGCGGGACCCCTACCTACGAGCAGTACTTC,CASSRNGGTPTYEQYF
-,TRBJ1-1,TRBV29-1,few,TGCAGCGTGAGAGGGGTTTATAGGACTGAAGCTTTCTTT,CSVRGVYRTEAFF
-,TRBJ2-5,TRBV7-9,-,TGTGCCAGCATGGAGAATGAAGAGACCCAGTACTTC,CASMENEETQYF
TRBD1,TRBJ2-7,TRBV5-1,-,TGCGCCAGCAGCCGGACAGGCCACGAGCAGTACTTC,CASSRTGHEQYF
TRBD2,TRBJ2-3,TRBV12-3/TRBV12-4,few,TGTGCCAGCAGTCCCTTCGAGCGGGGGGCCGATACGCAGTATTTT,CASSPFERGADTQYF
TRBD2,TRBJ2-1,TRBV28,many,TGTGCCAGCAGTTTGGCAGCGGGGGGACTTCTCAATGAGCAGTTCTTC,CASSLAAGGLLNEQFF
-,TRBJ2-3,TRBV25-1,few,TGTGCCAGCAGTGCTAAGCGGTGCACAGATACGCAGTATTTT,CASSAKRCTDTQYF
TRBD1,TRBJ1-1,TRBV12-3/TRBV12-4,-,TGTGCCAGCAGTCCACCGACAGGGTGGGGTGAAGCTTTCTTT,CASSPPTGWGEAFF
TRBD2,TRBJ2-5,TRBV27,-,TGTGCCAGCAGGATAGCGGGGGAAGAAGAGACCCAGTACTTC,CASRIAGEEETQYF
-,TRBJ2-1,TRBV10-3,-,TGTGCCATCAGCCGAACTGAGGGGATGGATGAGCAGTTCTTC,CAISRTEGMDEQFF
-,TRBJ2-1,TRBV24-1,-,TGTGCCACCATGGCGGGACCTAACTACAATGAGCAGTTCTTC,CATMAGPNYNEQFF
TRBD2,TRBJ2-3,TRBV2,-,TGTGCCAGCAGTGAGACTAGCGGGGGGTCTAGAGCGCAGTATTTT,CASSETSGGSRAQYF
-,TRBJ2-5,TRBV5-6,-,TGTGCCAGCAGCTTGGTCCTTTCGGGGGTGACCCAGTACTTC,CASSLVLSGVTQYF
-,TRBJ1-1,TRBV29-1,-,TGCAGCGTTTCTGACACTGAAGCTTTCTTT,CSVSDTEAFF
-,TRBJ2-4,TRBV3-1,few,TGTGCCTGCCGGGACTCGTCTGTCAAAAACATTCAGTACTTC,CACRDSSVKNIQYF
-,TRBJ1-2,TRBV12-3/TRBV12-4,once,TGTGCCAGCAGTTTCAAGGGTAATGGCTACACCTTC,CASSFKGNGYTF
TRBD2,TRBJ2-1,TRBV20-1,-,TGCAGTGCTTTTCCCGGGACTACCGACAATGAGCAGTTCTTC,CSAFPGTTDNEQFF